The entry that follows covers one T cell receptor beta chain sequence. Antigen unknown. This sample was taken from a study of CD8+CD57+ T cells in acquired aplastic anemia. Study information: Isolated CD4+ and CD8+ cells, once sorted, yielded DNA averaging around 3.1 ug.

Genomic DNA templated the TCR beta VDJ and CDR3 profiling. In TCRdb, the reads were re-called with MiXCR into one record per CDR3 protein. The table includes roughly 300,000 distinct CDR3 sequences, roughly half detected once. Study-wide results and caveats: Both patients and controls carried the same twenty-nine CD8+ CDR3 sequences. No significant difference in CD8+ Simpson's diversity was found between patients and controls.

CDR1 and CDR2 (germline): SGDLS, YYNGEE. The CDR3 runs 15 residues. Trimming at V came to 0 bases and at J to 8 bases, leaving 6 bases not matched to a gene. The receptor's source is a human donor with severe aplastic anemia or a healthy control (not recorded which). Material for sequencing was sorted CD4+, CD8+, or CD8+CD57+ T cells (not recorded which) from PBMCs. The J gene is TRBJ2-1, the V gene TRBV9; TRBD2 agrees at 9 bases. This chain's CDR3 is CASSVGTSGLHEQFF. In DNA form, the CDR3 reads TGTGCCAGCAGCGTAGGAACTAGCGGGTTGCATGAGCAGTTCTTC.